The clone carrying this T cell receptor (beta chain) was picked up a small number of times. The data were taken from a study of early T cells in non-severe SARS-CoV-2 infection. From the 5' RACE reads, TCRdb called clonotypes with MiXCR, one entry per CDR3 protein. The repertoire holds more than 75,000 distinct CDR3 sequences, with about 15% as singletons. The V end was cut by 0 bases, the J end by 3 bases, with 10 bases between. Germline values: CDR1 SGHKS, CDR2 YYEKEE (reference sequence). The length of the CDR3 is 14 residues. The sequenced sample consisted of whole blood. The clonotype originates from an adult who was a healthcare worker with PCR-confirmed SARS-CoV-2 infection or an uninfected control (not recorded which). The V gene is TRBV5-5, the J gene TRBJ2-7; no definite D call. The CDR3 protein is CASSLAHVDYEQYF. The CDR3 DNA sequence: TGTGCCAGCAGCTTGGCCCACGTGGACTACGAGCAGTACTTC.